This TCR beta chain was recovered during a study of blood T cell repertoires in COVID-19 (dated by TCRdb to 2018 to 2021). As for the study more broadly: Samples covering the acute and convalescent phases of COVID-19 were provided by collaborators in the United States, Italy and Spain. A de-identified subject ID, COVID-19 status, age in years and sex were almost always included in the sample metadata. HLA class I and class II types, where available, came from metadata supplied by the sample provider rather than from assay-based typing. The dataset comprised deeply sampled blood TCRbeta repertoires from subjects exposed to, actively infected with, or recovered from COVID-19. A freely available public database, intended as a resource for researchers studying the immune response to SARS-CoV-2, is where the repertoires were released. The samples were drawn from the first 160 participants of the ongoing ImmuneRACE study and from 1,254 subjects provided by 6 global collaborators. The material from the prospective study consisted of cDNA or gDNA derived from T cells, B-cell-depleted T cells, or PBMCs. General conclusions and limits of the study: Clinical and demographic metadata were provided uncurated, with the amount varying by source and participant.

Note on this clone: This clone's antigen is unknown. One base away there is no much larger clone; base qualities are not given.

The collaborating institutions used their own protocols to collect whole blood in K2EDTA tubes. For TCRbeta analysis, collaborators shipped samples as frozen whole blood, isolated PBMCs, or DNA extracted from either of those sample types. Taken from cysteine to phenylalanine, the CDR3 has 15 residues. This entry keeps only the CDR3 DNA: 45 bases, framed from base 1. CDR1 and CDR2, per the germline V gene, are KGHSH and LQKENI. V is trimmed back by 1 base and J by 8 bases, and the junction contains 9 bases that no gene match accounts for. The immunoSEQ Assay, a bias-controlled multiplex PCR, was used to amplify TCRbeta CDR3 regions from genomic DNA. The paper's data handling went like this. The number of nucleated cells in each sample was estimated by amplification of reference gene primers within the assay. To quantify the absolute abundance of each unique TCRbeta CDR3 rearrangement, sequence reads were collapsed and filtered. For each sample, productive Simpson clonality was calculated as the square root of Simpson's diversity index over productive rearrangements. Held by TCRdb, this immuneACCESS table contains in-frame sequences only and omits some clones. Under half of the omission traces to an unresolved V gene where checked; the cause of the rest is unknown. From that table come the V and J calls and clone size; the DNA was used to work out D and trimming. A total of around 160,000 clones appear in this sample, over 85% of them only once. The ten largest clones add up to over 15% of the sample.

The chain is made from TRBV18 and TRBJ1-2; 8 middle bases align to TRBD1. Material for sequencing was peripheral blood. The sequence was obtained from a man between 60 and 75 years old with active or convalescent COVID-19. The CDR3 amino acid sequence is: CASSPLAQGATGYTF. In nucleotides, the sequence is TGTGCCAGCTCACCACTGGCGCAGGGGGCAACGGGCTACACCTTC.